This record concerns one T cell receptor beta chain sequence. In the authors' methods: Reference gene primers were amplified, and this amplification served to estimate nucleated cell counts. Assay: immunoSEQ multiplex PCR; the TCRdb copy retains only in-frame clones and omits some. The V and J calls and clone size are taken from that table; D and trimming were inferred from the DNA. This sample carries over 90,000 clones, around 87% of them seen once, and the ten largest clones take about 18%. This sample is drawn from a study of blood T cell repertoires in COVID-19. The CDR3 sequence is 12 residues long. The germline V gene encodes CDR1 ENHRY and CDR2 SYGVKD. Trimming removed 5 bases from V and 9 bases from J, with 12 bases in between.

Specimen: peripheral blood. This chain connects TRBV10-3 to TRBJ2-3, with a tentative D call TRBD1 (6 bases). The TCR originated in a human donor in a cohort sampled during active COVID-19. CDR3 nucleotide sequence: TGTGCCATCAGTTTCCAGGGGAAGACGCAGTATTTT. It codes for CAISFQGKTQYF.